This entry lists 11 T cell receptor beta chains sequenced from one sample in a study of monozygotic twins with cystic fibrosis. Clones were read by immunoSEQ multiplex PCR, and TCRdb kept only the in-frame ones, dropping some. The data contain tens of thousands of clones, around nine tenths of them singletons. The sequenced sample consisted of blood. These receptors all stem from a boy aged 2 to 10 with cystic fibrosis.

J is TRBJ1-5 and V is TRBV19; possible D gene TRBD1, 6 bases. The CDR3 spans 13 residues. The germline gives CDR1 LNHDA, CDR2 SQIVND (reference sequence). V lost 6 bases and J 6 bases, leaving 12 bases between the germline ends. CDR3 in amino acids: CASSAGAGQPQHF. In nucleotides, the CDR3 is TGTGCCAGTAGCGCAGGGGCAGGTCAGCCCCAGCATTTT.

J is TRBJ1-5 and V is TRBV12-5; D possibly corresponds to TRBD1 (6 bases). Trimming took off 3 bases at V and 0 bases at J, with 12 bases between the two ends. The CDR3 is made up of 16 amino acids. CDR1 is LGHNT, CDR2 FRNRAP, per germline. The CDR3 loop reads CASGFISGVSNQPQHF. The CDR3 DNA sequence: TGTGCTAGTGGTTTTATTTCAGGGGTTAGCAATCAGCCCCAGCATTTT. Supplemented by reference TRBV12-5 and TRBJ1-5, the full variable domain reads DARVTQTPRHKVTEMGQEVTMRCQPILGHNTVFWYRQTMMQGLELLAYFRNRAPLDDSGMPKDRFSAEMPDATLATLKIQPSEPRDSAVYFCASGFISGVSNQPQHFGDGTRLSIL.

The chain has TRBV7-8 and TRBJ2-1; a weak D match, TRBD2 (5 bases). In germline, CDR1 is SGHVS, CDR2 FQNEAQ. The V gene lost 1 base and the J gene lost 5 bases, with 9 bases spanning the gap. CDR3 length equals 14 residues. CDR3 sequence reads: CASSLGDGDNEQFF. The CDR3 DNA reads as TGTGCCAGCAGCTTAGGTGACGGGGACAATGAGCAGTTCTTC. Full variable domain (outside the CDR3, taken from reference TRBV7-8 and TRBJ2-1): GAGVSQSPRYKVAKRGQDVALRCDPISGHVSLFWYQQALGQGPEFLTYFQNEAQLDKSGLPSDRFFAERPEGSVSTLKIQRTQQEDSAVYLCASSLGDGDNEQFFGPGTRLTVL.

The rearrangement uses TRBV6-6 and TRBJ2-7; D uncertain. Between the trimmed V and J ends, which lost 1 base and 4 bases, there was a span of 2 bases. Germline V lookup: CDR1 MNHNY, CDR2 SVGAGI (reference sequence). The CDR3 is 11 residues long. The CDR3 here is CASSYFYEQYF. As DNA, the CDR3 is TGTGCCAGCAGTTACTTTTACGAGCAGTACTTC.

The CDR3 bases are TGTGCCAGCAGCTTCACCGGGACGGTTCGTTACGAGCAGTACTTC. It yields the protein CASSFTGTVRYEQYF. The V and J genes are TRBV13 and TRBJ2-7; perhaps D is TRBD1 or TRBD2 (5 bases each). The V end lost 3 bases, the J end lost 4 bases, and 16 bases lay between the germline ends. The germline V gene has CDR1 PRHDT and CDR2 FYEKMQ (reference sequence). The CDR3 is made up of 15 amino acids.

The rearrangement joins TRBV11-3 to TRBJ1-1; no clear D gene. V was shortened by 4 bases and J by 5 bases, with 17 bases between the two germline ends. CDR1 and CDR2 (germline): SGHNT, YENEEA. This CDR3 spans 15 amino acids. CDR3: CASSSEGSFGTEAFF. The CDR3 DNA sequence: TGTGCCAGCAGCTCGGAAGGGAGTTTCGGAACTGAAGCTTTCTTT.

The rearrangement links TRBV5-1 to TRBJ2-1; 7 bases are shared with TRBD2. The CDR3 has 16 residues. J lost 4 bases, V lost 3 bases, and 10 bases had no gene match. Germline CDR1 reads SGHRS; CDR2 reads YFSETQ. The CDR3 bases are TGCGCCAGCAGCTCCCGCCCAAGCGGGGATTACAATGAGCAGTTCTTC. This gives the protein CASSSRPSGDYNEQFF.

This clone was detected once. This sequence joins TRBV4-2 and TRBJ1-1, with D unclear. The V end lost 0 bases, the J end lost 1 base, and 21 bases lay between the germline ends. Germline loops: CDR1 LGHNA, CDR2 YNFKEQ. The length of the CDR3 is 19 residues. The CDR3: CASSQDFLQRVGRNTEAFF. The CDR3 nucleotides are TGTGCCAGCAGCCAAGATTTTCTACAGAGGGTAGGGAGGAACACTGAAGCTTTCTTT.

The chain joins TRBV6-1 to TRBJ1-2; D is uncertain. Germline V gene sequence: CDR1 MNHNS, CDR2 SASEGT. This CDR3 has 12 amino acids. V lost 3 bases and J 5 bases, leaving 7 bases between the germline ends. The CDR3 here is CASSEGQYGYTF. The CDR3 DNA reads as TGTGCCAGCAGTGAGGGCCAGTATGGCTACACCTTC.

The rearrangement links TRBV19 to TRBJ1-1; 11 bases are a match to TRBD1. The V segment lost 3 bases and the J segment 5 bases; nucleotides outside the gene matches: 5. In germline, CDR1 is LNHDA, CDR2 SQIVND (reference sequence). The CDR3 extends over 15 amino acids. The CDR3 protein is CASSIGGQGVTEAFF. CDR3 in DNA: TGTGCCAGTAGTATTGGGGGACAGGGGGTGACTGAAGCTTTCTTT.

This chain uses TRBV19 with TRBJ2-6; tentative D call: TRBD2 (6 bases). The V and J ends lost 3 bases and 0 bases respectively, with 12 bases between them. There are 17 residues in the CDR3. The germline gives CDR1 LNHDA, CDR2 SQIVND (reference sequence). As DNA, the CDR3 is TGTGCCAGTAGTATCGGAGGGAACCCCTCTGGGGCCAACGTCCTGACTTTC. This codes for CASSIGGNPSGANVLTF.